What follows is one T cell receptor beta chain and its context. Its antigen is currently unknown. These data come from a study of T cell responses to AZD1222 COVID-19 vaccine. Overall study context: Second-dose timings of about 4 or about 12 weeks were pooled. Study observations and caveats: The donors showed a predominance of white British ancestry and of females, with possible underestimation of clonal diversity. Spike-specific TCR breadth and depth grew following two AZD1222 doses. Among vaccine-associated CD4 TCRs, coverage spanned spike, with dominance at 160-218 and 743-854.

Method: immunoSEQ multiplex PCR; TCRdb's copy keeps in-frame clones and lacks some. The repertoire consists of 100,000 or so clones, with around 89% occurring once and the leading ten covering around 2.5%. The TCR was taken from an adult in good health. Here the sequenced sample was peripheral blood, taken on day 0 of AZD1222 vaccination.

The CDR3 DNA sequence: TGTGCCACCAGTGAACCATCTCCCGACAGGGAGGTCCCCGGGGAGCTGTTTTTT. As protein: CATSEPSPDREVPGELFF. The chain is built from TRBV24-1 and TRBJ2-2, with a possible D match to TRBD1 (7 bases). Trimming cost V 4 bases and J 6 bases, with 23 bases left between them. This CDR3 region has 18 residues. Germline CDR1 and CDR2: KGHDR and SFDVKD.